These 6 T cell receptor beta chains originate from one sample sequenced in a study of T cells after yellow fever vaccination. TCRdb re-derived calls from the 5' RACE reads in MiXCR, one entry per CDR3 protein. The sample has a few hundred thousand distinct CDR3 sequences; approximately 3% are singletons. The sequenced sample was CD4+ T cells sorted from PBMCs, obtained 10 days after the yellow fever booster vaccination. The receptors were sampled from a man between 18 and 35 years old who received the YFV17D yellow fever vaccine.

This clonotype was recorded at least ten times. The rearrangement uses TRBV20-1 and TRBJ1-2; tentatively, D is TRBD1 (5 bases). CDR1 and CDR2 from the germline V gene are DFQATT and SNEGSKA (reference sequence). This CDR3 region has 11 residues. The V and J ends lost 5 bases and 3 bases respectively, with 7 bases between them. The CDR3 DNA is TGCAGTGCTGCACAGGACTATGGCTACACCTTC. Translated, it gives CSAAQDYGYTF.

This clonotype was detected a few times. In DNA form, the CDR3 reads TGTGCCAGCAGTCCGACTCCCCCGGGGGGCCATCGAGATACGCAGTATTTT. It codes for CASSPTPPGGHRDTQYF. The chain combines TRBV6-5 with TRBJ2-3; D is perhaps TRBD2 (7 bases). V lost 5 bases, J lost 5 bases, and 23 bases lay in between. This CDR3 has 17 residues. Per germline, CDR1 MNHEY and CDR2 SVGAGI.

The table lists this clonotype with many counts. The chain joins TRBV5-4 to TRBJ2-1; 14 nucleotides align to TRBD2. V gave up 4 bases and J gave up 7 bases; unmatched junction bases: 7. In germline, CDR1 is SGHNT, CDR2 YYREEE (reference sequence). The CDR3 has 16 residues. The CDR3, as DNA: TGTGCCAGCAGCCACAGACTAGCGGGGGGGCTAAATGAGCAGTTCTTC. Translation: CASSHRLAGGLNEQFF.

This clonotype was seen many times. The chain employs TRBV5-1 and TRBJ2-3; no reliable D call. Trimming took 0 bases from V and 2 from J, leaving 10 bases between them. The germline gives CDR1 SGHRS, CDR2 YFSETQ. This CDR3 is 15 amino acids long. In DNA form, the CDR3 reads TGCGCCAGCAGCTTGGGGCGGAGTTCCACAGATACGCAGTATTTT. Amino acid sequence: CASSLGRSSTDTQYF.

This clonotype has a count of ten or more. The V call is TRBV7-3, the J call TRBJ1-1; the D gene is possibly TRBD1 (6 bases). Germline V CDR1 and CDR2: SGHTA, FQGTGA. The CDR3 is made up of 14 amino acids. Trimming pared 2 bases from V and 1 base from J, leaving 8 bases between. Here the CDR3 DNA reads TGTGCCAGCAGCTTAGGGGGGGCGAACACTGAAGCTTTCTTT. This sequence encodes CASSLGGANTEAFF. Together with reference TRBV7-3 and TRBJ1-1, the CDR3 gives the full variable domain: GAGVSQTPSNKVTEKGKYVELRCDPISGHTALYWYRQSLGQGPEFLIYFQGTGAADDSGLPNDRFFAVRPEGSVSTLKIQRTERGDSAVYLCASSLGGANTEAFFGQGTRLTVV.

This clonotype was seen ten or more times. This chain uses TRBV10-3 with TRBJ2-7; D is uncertain. The CDR3 loop spans 12 amino acids. Per the germline V gene, CDR1 is ENHRY and CDR2 is SYGVKD. V lost 0 bases to trimming and J lost 4 bases, with 4 bases between them. CDR3 protein: CAISESGYEQYV. The CDR3 DNA is TGTGCCATCAGTGAGTCGGGGTACGAGCAGTACGTC.